This entry is about one TCR beta chain. These data come from a study of CD8+ T cells in alopecia areata. Overall study: Oral tofacitinib, 5 to 10 mg twice daily, was given in an open-label trial.

The germline V and J ends were trimmed by 3 bases and 2 bases, with 15 bases remaining between them. Germline assignment: CDR1 SGHRS and CDR2 YFSETQ. This CDR3 spans 15 amino acids. Treatment specified: oral pan-JAK inhibitor, 5-10 mg twice daily. Peripheral blood and lesional scalp punch biopsies came from alopecia areata patients. Following RNA extraction, reverse transcription yielded cDNA that acted as the sequencing template. Assay: immunoSEQ multiplex PCR; the TCRdb copy retains only in-frame clones and omits some. The sample yields some 190,000 clones, 50% to 60% seen once. The sequencing used CD4+ T cells sorted from blood, collected at week 4, from a patient treated with tofacitinib. The sequence was collected from a human donor with alopecia areata. The chain links TRBV5-1 to TRBJ2-7, with D perhaps being TRBD1 or TRBD2 (5 bases each). This CDR3 reads CASSSPRGSAYEQYF. In DNA, the CDR3 is TGCGCCAGCAGCTCCCCCCGGGGCAGCGCCTACGAGCAGTACTTC.